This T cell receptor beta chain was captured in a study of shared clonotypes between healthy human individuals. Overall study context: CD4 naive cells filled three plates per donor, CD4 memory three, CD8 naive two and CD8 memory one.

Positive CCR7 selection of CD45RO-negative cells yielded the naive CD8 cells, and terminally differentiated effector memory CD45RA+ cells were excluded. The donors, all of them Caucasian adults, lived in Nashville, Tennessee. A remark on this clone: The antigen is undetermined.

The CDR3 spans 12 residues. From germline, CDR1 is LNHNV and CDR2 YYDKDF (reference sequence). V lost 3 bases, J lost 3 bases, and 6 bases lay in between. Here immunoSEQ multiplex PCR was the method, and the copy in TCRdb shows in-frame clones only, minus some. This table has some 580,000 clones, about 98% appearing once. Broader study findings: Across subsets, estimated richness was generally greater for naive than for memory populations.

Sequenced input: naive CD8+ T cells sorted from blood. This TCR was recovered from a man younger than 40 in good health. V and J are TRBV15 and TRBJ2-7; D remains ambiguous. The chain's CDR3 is CATSSVDYEQYF. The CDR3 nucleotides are TGTGCCACCAGCAGTGTCGACTACGAGCAGTACTTC.